A selection of T cell receptor beta chains follows, all from one sample in a study of CD8+ T cells in alopecia areata. Repertoires were generated with immunoSEQ multiplex PCR, while TCRdb's copy carries only in-frame clones and drops some. The sample yields some 110,000 clones, roughly three fifths seen once. Material: CD8+ T cells sorted from blood, obtained at week 24, from a patient treated with tofacitinib. Source of these receptors: a human donor with alopecia areata. The CDR3 runs from the conserved cysteine through the conserved F or W. Each record gives: D gene, J gene, clone size, V gene, CDR3 DNA, CDR3 protein. The D gene is left open where the match is weak. The listing skips clone size in some rows; elsewhere it reads once, few, many or a size class.

NA	TRBJ1-4	NA	TRBV29-1	TGCAGCGTTGATCAGTGGCCTAATGAAAAACTGTTTTTT	CSVDQWPNEKLFF
NA	TRBJ2-1	NA	TRBV29-1	TGCAGCGTTGTCGGGCAGATCTACAATGAGCAGTTCTTC	CSVVGQIYNEQFF
TRBD1	TRBJ1-2	NA	TRBV27	TGTGCCAGCAGCCGATCTTTGGGGACAGAGACCGGCGGCTACACCTTC	CASSRSLGTETGGYTF
NA	TRBJ2-5	NA	TRBV5-6	TGTGCCAGCAGCTTAGGGGGATGGGGTGACGAGACCCAGTACTTC	CASSLGGWGDETQYF
NA	TRBJ2-7	few	TRBV12-5	TGTGCTAGTGGTTTGCCCACGAGGGAGGGGGTCTTAGATTACGAGCAGTACTTC	CASGLPTREGVLDYEQYF
NA	TRBJ1-1	NA	TRBV4-2	TGTGCCAGCAGCCCCAGGATGAACACTGAAGCTTTCTTT	CASSPRMNTEAFF
NA	TRBJ2-1	once	TRBV27	TGTGCCAGCAGTTTCATTGGGGGGGCTTACAATGAGCAGTTCTTC	CASSFIGGAYNEQFF
NA	TRBJ2-1	NA	TRBV4-3	TGCGCCAGCAGCCAAGGGGCCGGGAGCGGGGAGCAGTTCTTC	CASSQGAGSGEQFF
NA	TRBJ2-7	NA	TRBV6-5	TGTGCCAGCAGTTACGGGTCCCTCGAGGCCTCCTACGAGCAGTACTTC	CASSYGSLEASYEQYF
NA	TRBJ2-3	NA	TRBV27	TGTGCCAGCAGTTTAAGTCTAGGTTACACAGATACGCAGTATTTT	CASSLSLGYTDTQYF
NA	TRBJ2-5	NA	TRBV19	TGTGCCAGTAGTAAGGACCTCGAAGAGACCCAGTACTTC	CASSKDLEETQYF
NA	TRBJ2-7	few	TRBV10-3	TGTGCCATCAGGGTGGCTGACTCCTACGAGCAGTACTTC	CAIRVADSYEQYF
NA	TRBJ1-1	NA	TRBV29-1	TGCAGCGTTGAAGATCTGGTCCCTGGGACTGAAGCTTTCTTT	CSVEDLVPGTEAFF
NA	TRBJ1-5	NA	TRBV29-1	TGCAGCGTTGGAAGCGGCGAGGCTGGGCCCCAGCATTTT	CSVGSGEAGPQHF
NA	TRBJ2-7	NA	TRBV10-2	TGCGCCAGCCTAAGGGGGGACTACGAGCAGTACTTC	CASLRGDYEQYF
NA	TRBJ2-5	NA	TRBV2	TGTGCCAGCAGTGAAGCGCTTCTTGGGGGACAAGAGACCCAGTACTTC	CASSEALLGGQETQYF
NA	TRBJ2-7	few	TRBV29-1	TGCAGCGTTGAAGATCCGGAGGGCAGCCACGAGCAGTACTTC	CSVEDPEGSHEQYF
NA	TRBJ2-7	NA	TRBV2	TGTGCCAGCGGCCAGGGAACCTACGAGCAGTACTTC	CASGQGTYEQYF
NA	TRBJ2-1	NA	TRBV30	TGTGCCTGGGCCCCGACCAGTGGGGGTCCCTACAATGAGCAGTTCTTC	CAWAPTSGGPYNEQFF
TRBD1	TRBJ2-7	NA	TRBV29-1	TGCAGCGTTGAGGACAGGGGGTACGAGCAGTACTTC	CSVEDRGYEQYF
NA	TRBJ2-5	NA	TRBV5-1	TGCGCCAGCAGCTTGTGGAGGGGAGGAGAGACCCAGTACTTC	CASSLWRGGETQYF
TRBD1	TRBJ2-2	few	TRBV7-9	TGTGCCAGCAGCCCTCTTATGGCGCGGACAGGGATCGGCACCGGGGAGCTGTTTTTT	CASSPLMARTGIGTGELFF
NA	TRBJ2-1	NA	TRBV25-1	TGTGCCAGCAGTGGCCCCGGGGGTTACAATGAGCAGTTCTTC	CASSGPGGYNEQFF
TRBD1	TRBJ1-6	few	TRBV30	TGTGCCTGGAGTGGCGGGACAGACAATTCACCCCTCCACTTT	CAWSGGTDNSPLHF
NA	TRBJ2-5	NA	TRBV30	TGTGCCTGGAGTTGGGACCGCCAAGAGACCCAGTACTTC	CAWSWDRQETQYF
NA	TRBJ1-2	few	TRBV10-3	TGTGCCACCATGACACTCTATGGCTACACCTTC	CATMTLYGYTF
TRBD1	TRBJ2-7	few	TRBV29-1	TGCAGCGTTTGGACAGGGGGCGGCTACGAGCAGTACTTC	CSVWTGGGYEQYF
TRBD1	TRBJ1-1	NA	TRBV7-9	TGTGCCAGCAGCTTAGGGGACAGTGAAGCTTTCTTT	CASSLGDSEAFF
NA	TRBJ2-1	NA	TRBV7-9	TGTGCCAGCAGAGGAGCCTACAATGAGCAGTTCTTC	CASRGAYNEQFF
NA	TRBJ2-1	few	TRBV27	TGTGCCAGCAGTTTAGTGGGCACAGGGTTGAATGAGCAGTTCTTC	CASSLVGTGLNEQFF
NA	TRBJ1-2	few	TRBV5-6	TGTGCCAGCAGCTCCGGGACCGGGGTGGGCTACACCTTC	CASSSGTGVGYTF
TRBD2	TRBJ2-7	NA	TRBV5-1	TGCGCCAGCAGCCCCCACTTAGCGGGGGGAAACGAGCAGTACTTC	CASSPHLAGGNEQYF
NA	TRBJ1-5	NA	TRBV27	TGTGCCAGCAGTTGGACAGACAATCAGCCCCAGCATTTT	CASSWTDNQPQHF
NA	TRBJ1-1	NA	TRBV27	TGTGCCAGCAGTTGGGGGCGAGGGTTAGGAGCGAACACTGAAGCTTTCTTT	CASSWGRGLGANTEAFF
TRBD1	TRBJ1-2	once	TRBV5-6	TGTGCCAGCAACCTTCAGGGGACAGGGGATCTCTATGGCTACACCTTC	CASNLQGTGDLYGYTF
TRBD1	TRBJ1-1	few	TRBV5-1	TGCGCCAGCAGCTCGGGACAGGGGGCGAACACTGAAGCTTTCTTT	CASSSGQGANTEAFF
NA	TRBJ1-2	medium-sized	TRBV7-2	TGTGCCAGCAGCCCCGGGACGGACTATGGCTACACCTTC	CASSPGTDYGYTF
TRBD1	TRBJ1-2	NA	TRBV9	TGTGCCTCTACAGGGGGCGCGTCTAACTATGGCTACACCTTC	CASTGGASNYGYTF
TRBD1	TRBJ2-2	NA	TRBV2	TGTGCCAGCAGTGAATACAGGGGAACCGGGGAGCTGTTTTTT	CASSEYRGTGELFF
NA	TRBJ1-1	NA	TRBV7-3	TGTGCCAGCAGCTCTACGGCGGACGGACAGAACACTGAAGCTTTCTTT	CASSSTADGQNTEAFF
NA	TRBJ2-5	once	TRBV14	TGTGCCAGCAGCCAAGAGACGGCAGCTACACAAGAGACCCAGTACTTC	CASSQETAATQETQYF
NA	TRBJ1-2	NA	TRBV9	TGTGCCAGCAGCGGACCCTATGGCTACACCTTC	CASSGPYGYTF
TRBD1	TRBJ1-1	once	TRBV7-9	TGTGCCAGCAGCTTAGGTCAGGGGGGACTGAACACTGAAGCTTTCTTT	CASSLGQGGLNTEAFF
TRBD1	TRBJ1-4	NA	TRBV7-9	TGTGCCAGCAGCCAGGACAGGGCAACTAATGAAAAACTGTTTTTT	CASSQDRATNEKLFF
NA	TRBJ1-2	once	TRBV5-6	TGTGCCAGCAGCCCGGACAGCTATGGCTACACCTTC	CASSPDSYGYTF
NA	TRBJ1-2	NA	TRBV19	TGTGCCAGTAGTACAAGACAGGTCTATGGCTACACCTTC	CASSTRQVYGYTF
TRBD1	TRBJ1-5	NA	TRBV19	TGTGCCAGTAGTACTCCGGGACAGGTAAAGGATCAGCCCCAGCATTTT	CASSTPGQVKDQPQHF
TRBD2	TRBJ2-5	NA	TRBV4-1	TGCGCCAGCAGCCATAGACTAGCGGGGGGAAAAGAGACCCAGTACTTC	CASSHRLAGGKETQYF
NA	TRBJ1-2	NA	TRBV5-6	TGTGCCAGCAGCTTGGAGCAGGGATGGCACTATGGCTACACCTTC	CASSLEQGWHYGYTF
NA	TRBJ2-7	NA	TRBV14	TGTGCCAGCAGCCCGCGAGGGTCCTACGAGCAGTACTTC	CASSPRGSYEQYF
NA	TRBJ1-2	NA	TRBV29-1	TGCAGCGCCATACATATGGGGGGGCAAAACTATGGCTACACCTTC	CSAIHMGGQNYGYTF
NA	TRBJ2-3	NA	TRBV2	TGTGCCAAGCGGGGACAGAGCACAGATACGCAGTATTTT	CAKRGQSTDTQYF
NA	TRBJ1-4	NA	TRBV29-1	TGCAGCGTTGAAGGGGAGGTAGAGGAAAAACTGTTTTTT	CSVEGEVEEKLFF
TRBD1	TRBJ2-5	NA	TRBV5-5	TGTGCCAGCAGTGATCGTACAGGGGGGAGAGAGACCCAGTACTTC	CASSDRTGGRETQYF
NA	TRBJ2-3	NA	TRBV6-4	TGTGCCAGCAGCCAACTAGTGGGGGCCTCTAGCACAGATACGCAGTATTTT	CASSQLVGASSTDTQYF
TRBD2	TRBJ2-2	NA	TRBV5-4	TGTGCCAGCAGCGCGGGACTAGTTGAGAACGGGGAGCTGTTTTTT	CASSAGLVENGELFF
NA	TRBJ1-1	NA	TRBV5-6	TGTGCCAGCAGCCCAACAATGGGGGGTTTGATGAACACTGAAGCTTTCTTT	CASSPTMGGLMNTEAFF
NA	TRBJ2-7	once	TRBV10-3	TGTGCCATCAGTGTAGACCTATACAGGGAATCGGCCTCCTACGAGCAGTACTTC	CAISVDLYRESASYEQYF
TRBD2	TRBJ2-2	few	TRBV30	TGTGCCTGGAGCGGGGGGTGGGAGCTGTTTTTT	CAWSGGWELFF
TRBD1	TRBJ2-5	NA	TRBV7-9	TGTGCCAGCAGCGACGACAGGGAGGAGACCCAGTACTTC	CASSDDREETQYF